Following are 11 T cell receptor beta chains from one sample sequenced in a study of T cell responses to AZD1222 COVID-19 vaccine. The protocol was immunoSEQ multiplex PCR, while the TCRdb copy is restricted to in-frame clones and leaves out a portion. Of some 180,000 clones in the sample, around nine tenths were seen once. Sequences were derived from peripheral blood, sampled on day 0 of AZD1222 vaccination. The source is an adult in good health.

The chain combines TRBV15 with TRBJ2-3; D is possibly TRBD1 (5 bases). The CDR3 runs 13 residues. V lost 6 bases and J 1 base, leaving 8 bases between the germline ends. Germline CDR1 reads LNHNV; CDR2 reads YYDKDF (reference sequence). The CDR3: CATRTQGTDTQYF. The CDR3 coding sequence is TGTGCCACCAGGACACAGGGCACAGATACGCAGTATTTT.

The chain is built from TRBV13 and TRBJ1-6; 9 bases agree with TRBD1. Germline trimming cut 4 bases from V and 14 bases from J; bases unmatched to any gene: 9. Germline values: CDR1 PRHDT, CDR2 FYEKMQ (reference sequence). The CDR3 runs to 14 residues. The CDR3 nucleotides are TGTGCCAGCAGCTCCGGGACAGGGCGAGGGGCCCTCCACTTT. It codes for CASSSGTGRGALHF. The entire variable domain, with the rest obtained from reference TRBV13 and TRBJ1-6, is as follows: AAGVIQSPRHLIKEKRETATLKCYPIPRHDTVYWYQQGPGQDPQFLISFYEKMQSDKGSIPDRFSAQQFSDYHSELNMSSLELGDSALYFCASSSGTGRGALHFGNGTRLTVT.

The chain links TRBV6-1 to TRBJ2-3; D ambiguous. The CDR3 extends over 13 amino acids. Germline CDR1 and CDR2: MNHNS and SASEGT. Between the trimmed V and J ends, which lost 2 bases and 6 bases, there was a span of 9 bases. CDR3 region: CASSESMKDTQYF. The CDR3 bases are TGTGCCAGCAGTGAATCGATGAAGGATACGCAGTATTTT.

The rearrangement joins TRBV5-4 to TRBJ1-2; the match to TRBD1 covers 8 bases. V lost 3 bases, J lost 4 bases, and 8 bases stayed unmatched. This CDR3 has 15 amino acids. Germline lookup yields CDR1 SGHNT and CDR2 YYREEE (reference sequence). The CDR3 DNA follows: TGTGCCAGCAGCTCCCAGACAGGGGCCATCTATGGCTACACCTTC. Protein: CASSSQTGAIYGYTF. Complete variable domain (other parts from reference TRBV5-4 and TRBJ1-2): ETGVTQSPTHLIKTRGQQVTLRCSSQSGHNTVSWYQQALGQGPQFIFQYYREEENGRGNFPPRFSGLQFPNYSSELNVNALELDDSALYLCASSSQTGAIYGYTFGSGTRLTVV.

V is TRBV5-1 and J is TRBJ2-1, with 10 bases that match TRBD2. Germline V gives CDR1 SGHRS, CDR2 YFSETQ. J gave up 5 bases and V 4 bases, and 9 bases lay outside the gene matches. This CDR3 has 16 amino acids. CDR3 sequence reads: CASSLLAGGSDNEQFF. Written as DNA, the CDR3 is TGCGCCAGCAGCCTCTTAGCGGGAGGTAGCGACAATGAGCAGTTCTTC.

J is TRBJ2-3 and V is TRBV19, with TRBD2 matching over 12 bases. After removal of 5 bases from V and 4 bases from J, the junction contained 7 bases not matched to a gene. CDR3 size: 16 residues. Per germline, CDR1 LNHDA and CDR2 SQIVND (reference sequence). The CDR3 DNA is TGTGCCAGTAGTTCGACTAGCGGGAGTGTCGCAGATACGCAGTATTTT. Amino acid sequence: CASSSTSGSVADTQYF.

The rearrangement joins TRBV7-3 to TRBJ2-7, with 9 bases fitting TRBD1. V lost 5 bases and J lost 6; bases outside the gene matches: 11. This CDR3 spans 15 amino acids. The germline V gene has CDR1 SGHTA and CDR2 FQGTGA. The CDR3 reads CASSPRTGDPTEQYF. The CDR3 bases are TGTGCCAGCAGCCCTAGGACAGGGGACCCAACCGAGCAGTACTTC.

This chain connects TRBV5-4 to TRBJ2-5, with a weak D call TRBD2 (5 bases). The germline CDR1 and CDR2 sequences are SGHNT and YYREEE (reference sequence). This CDR3 has 13 amino acids. The V end was cut by 4 bases, the J end by 5 bases, with 12 bases between. The CDR3 DNA reads TGTGCCAGCAGCCCGGGGATACCGGAGACCCAGTACTTC. Amino acid sequence: CASSPGIPETQYF.

This clone was seen just once. Relative to the germline gene, one junction end is altered; a read error may explain this. The rearrangement joins TRBV9 to TRBJ1-3; 7 bases are shared with TRBD1. CDR3 length equals 16 residues. CDR1 is SGDLS, CDR2 YYNGEE, per germline. The CDR3 sequence is CAGSRGRQGRGNTIYF. As DNA, the CDR3 is TGTGCCGGCAGCCGCGGCAGACAGGGTCGCGGAAACACCATATATTTT.

This chain joins TRBV28 and TRBJ1-4; 7 bases fit TRBD1. This CDR3 region has 17 residues. The V gene's germline CDR1 is MDHEN and CDR2 SYDVKM. The junction had 18 bases not matched to a gene; V was cut back by 7 bases and J by 7 bases. CDR3: CASIPWGNRGAGEKLFF. CDR3 in DNA: TGTGCCAGCATCCCCTGGGGAAACAGGGGCGCCGGTGAAAAACTGTTTTTT. The full variable domain, in which reference TRBV28 and TRBJ1-4 provide the parts outside the CDR3, is DVKVTQSSRYLVKRTGEKVFLECVQDMDHENMFWYRQDPGLGLRLIYFSYDVKMKEKGDIPEGYSVSREKKERFSLILESASTNQTSMYLCASIPWGNRGAGEKLFFGSGTQLSVL.

V is TRBV30 and J is TRBJ1-1; D unclear. The CDR3 has 11 amino acids. Germline assignment: CDR1 GTSNPN and CDR2 SVGIG (reference sequence). The V gene lost 8 bases and the J gene lost 11 bases, with 18 bases spanning the gap. The CDR3 protein is CAGGAGRLAFF. The DNA for the CDR3 is TGTGCCGGTGGAGCGGGGAGGCTGGCTTTCTTT.